These 14 T cell receptor beta chains share one sample of origin, sequenced in a study of T cell responses to AZD1222 COVID-19 vaccine. Generated by immunoSEQ multiplex PCR, the TCRdb table keeps only in-frame clones and is missing some. The data show under 200,000 clones, around 89% seen once. Sequencing was performed on peripheral blood, taken 28 days after the second AZD1222 dose. These receptors came from an adult who received the AZD1222 COVID-19 vaccine.

The CDR3 DNA is TGCGCCAGCAGCTTGGCACAGGACTACGAGCAGTACTTC. The encoded protein is CASSLAQDYEQYF. This chain joins TRBV5-1 and TRBJ2-7; a weak D match, TRBD1 (5 bases). Looked up from germline, CDR1 is SGHRS and CDR2 is YFSETQ. The CDR3 is made up of 13 amino acids. Trimming took off 0 bases at V and 3 bases at J, with 7 bases between the two ends.

The V gene is TRBV4-3, the J gene TRBJ1-2, with a tentative D call TRBD1 (6 bases). Per the germline V gene, CDR1 is LGHNA and CDR2 is YSLEER. Trimming cost V 7 bases and J 5 bases, with 20 bases left between them. This CDR3 comprises 15 residues. CDR3 coding DNA: TGCGCCAGCACCTTTTTCCGGGGGGCGGGATATGGCTACACCTTC. Protein product: CASTFFRGAGYGYTF.

The chain employs TRBV5-5 and TRBJ1-1; TRBD1 agrees at 7 bases. CDR1 is SGHKS, CDR2 YYEKEE, per germline (reference sequence). The CDR3 loop spans 14 amino acids. After removal of 3 bases from V and 8 bases from J, the junction contained 10 bases not matched to a gene. CDR3 loop: CASSSPGQWGEAFF. Here the CDR3 DNA reads TGTGCCAGCAGCTCCCCGGGACAGTGGGGGGAAGCTTTCTTT.

This chain's CDR3 is CASSLVGPRTDTQYF. In DNA form, the CDR3 reads TGTGCCAGCAGCTTAGTGGGCCCCCGGACAGATACGCAGTATTTT. This chain joins TRBV11-2 and TRBJ2-3; D is ambiguous. The CDR3 sequence is 15 residues long. Germline CDR1 and CDR2: SGHAT and FQNNGV. V lost 1 base and J lost 3, with 11 bases in between.

The rearrangement uses TRBV30 and TRBJ1-1, with unresolved D. V shed 1 base and J shed 0 bases, with 6 bases lying between them. The CDR3 covers 13 residues. Germline CDR1 is GTSNPN and CDR2 is SVGIG (reference sequence). The CDR3 DNA is TGTGCCTGGAGTGCAGATGTGAACACTGAAGCTTTCTTT. This sequence encodes CAWSADVNTEAFF.

This CDR3 reads CATSAAGTVDTQYF. The CDR3 nucleotides read TGTGCCACCAGTGCCGCGGGGACGGTAGATACGCAGTATTTT. This chain joins TRBV24-1 and TRBJ2-3, with a weak D call TRBD2 (6 bases). Looked up from germline, CDR1 is KGHDR and CDR2 is SFDVKD. The CDR3 runs to 14 residues. V lost 5 bases to trimming and J lost 5 bases, with 13 bases between them.

V gene TRBV3-1 (or the pseudogene TRBV3-2) combines with J gene TRBJ2-1; D possibly uses TRBD1 or TRBD2 (6 bases each). CDR3 length: 17 amino acids. CDR1 and CDR2 (germline): LGHDT, YNNKEL (reference sequence). Trimming pared 5 bases from V and 1 base from J, leaving 18 bases between. In DNA, the CDR3 is TGTGCCAGCAGCGCACAGGGAGGAGCGGTGTCCTACAATGAGCAGTTCTTC. Its protein is CASSAQGGAVSYNEQFF.

The CDR3 DNA sequence: TGTGCCAGCAAACCGAGCCCCAATTCACCCCTCCACTTT. It yields the protein CASKPSPNSPLHF. The chain joins TRBV6-5 to TRBJ1-6; D is unclear. Trimming pared 7 bases from V and 7 bases from J, leaving 11 bases between. Per germline, CDR1 MNHEY and CDR2 SVGAGI. This CDR3 is 13 amino acids long.

The J gene is TRBJ2-1, the V gene TRBV5-5, with TRBD1 matching over 7 bases. V gave up 3 bases and J gave up 12 bases; unmatched junction bases: 15. This CDR3 has 15 residues. CDR1 is SGHKS, CDR2 YYEKEE, per germline (reference sequence). DNA for the CDR3: TGTGCCAGCAGCTCCACACCGGGACAGAGTTATACGCAGTTCTTC. Its translation is CASSSTPGQSYTQFF.

The sample holds one count of this clone. The chain is built from TRBV7-2 and TRBJ2-7; D is uncertain. Germline CDR1 SGHTA, CDR2 FQGNSA. This CDR3 is built from 15 residues. V was cut by 5 bases and J by 7 bases, with 21 bases left in between. CDR3 bases: TGTGCCAGCAGCGCCTACTTAGCCCCCGGACGAGAGCAGTACTTC. Translated: CASSAYLAPGREQYF.

V usage is TRBV30 and J usage is TRBJ2-2; D may be TRBD1 (6 bases). The CDR3 sequence is 13 residues long. V lost 2 bases and J lost 8, with 12 bases in between. CDR1 is GTSNPN, CDR2 SVGIG, per germline (reference sequence). In nucleotides, the CDR3 is TGTGCCTGGAGTCTACAGGGTGCGGGGGAGCTGTTTTTT. Translation: CAWSLQGAGELFF.

The chain recombines TRBV30 with TRBJ2-1; D unresolved. This CDR3 contains 14 residues. CDR1 GTSNPN and CDR2 SVGIG come from the germline V gene (reference sequence). Deletions cut 5 bases from V and 2 bases from J, with 13 bases between. The CDR3 DNA reads as TGTGCCTGGGGTGACACCCCGACCTACAATGAGCAGTTCTTC. The encoded protein is CAWGDTPTYNEQFF.

J is TRBJ2-1 and V is TRBV9; D perhaps matches TRBD2 (6 bases). The ends were cut back, 1 base at V and 8 bases at J, with 16 bases in the middle. Germline lookup yields CDR1 SGDLS and CDR2 YYNGEE. The CDR3 runs to 15 residues. CDR3 residues: CASSVTADYSYEQFF. The CDR3 nucleotides read TGTGCCAGCAGCGTAACAGCGGACTACAGCTATGAGCAGTTCTTC.

In its sample, this clone was seen once. The chain combines TRBV20-1 with TRBJ2-4; D unclear. The CDR3 is 10 residues long. Trimming left V 3 bases short and J 6 bases short, with 3 bases between. Germline CDR1 and CDR2: DFQATT and SNEGSKA (reference sequence). The CDR3 is CSASLNIQYF. CDR3 bases: TGCAGTGCTAGTCTAAACATTCAGTACTTC.